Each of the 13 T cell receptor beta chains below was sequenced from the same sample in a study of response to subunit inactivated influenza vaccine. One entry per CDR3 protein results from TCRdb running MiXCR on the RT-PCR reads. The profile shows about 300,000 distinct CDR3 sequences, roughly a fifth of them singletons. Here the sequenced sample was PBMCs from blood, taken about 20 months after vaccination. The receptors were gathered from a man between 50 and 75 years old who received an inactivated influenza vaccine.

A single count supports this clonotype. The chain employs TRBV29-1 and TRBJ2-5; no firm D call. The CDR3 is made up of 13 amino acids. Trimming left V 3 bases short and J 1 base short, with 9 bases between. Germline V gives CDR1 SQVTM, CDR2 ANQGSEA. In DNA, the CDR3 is TGCAGCGTTGACGGGCGGCTCCAAGAGACCCAGTACTTC. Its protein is CSVDGRLQETQYF.

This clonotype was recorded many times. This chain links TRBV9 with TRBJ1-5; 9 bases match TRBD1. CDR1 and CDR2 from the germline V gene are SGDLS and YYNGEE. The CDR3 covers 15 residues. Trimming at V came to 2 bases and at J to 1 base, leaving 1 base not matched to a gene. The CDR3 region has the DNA TGTGCCAGCAGCGTGGGACAGGGAAGCAATCAGCCCCAGCATTTT. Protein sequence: CASSVGQGSNQPQHF.

In DNA, the CDR3 is TGTGCCAGCAGCTTGGGACTAGCGGGAGGCTTGTTCTTC. Its protein product is CASSLGLAGGLFF. V is TRBV7-9 and J is TRBJ2-1; 15 nucleotides match TRBD2. The germline CDR1 and CDR2 sequences are SEHNR and FQNEAQ (reference sequence). The V gene end was trimmed by 3 bases and the J gene end by 15 bases; junction bases not matched to a gene: 3. This CDR3 contains 13 residues.

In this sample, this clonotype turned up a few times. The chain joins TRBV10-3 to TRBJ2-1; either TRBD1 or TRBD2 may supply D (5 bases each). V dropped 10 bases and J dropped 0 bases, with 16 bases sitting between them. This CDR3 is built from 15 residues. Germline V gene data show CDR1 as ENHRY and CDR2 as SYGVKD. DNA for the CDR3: TGTGCCACCCTGGCCGGGACCATCTCCTACAATGAGCAGTTCTTC. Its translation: CATLAGTISYNEQFF.

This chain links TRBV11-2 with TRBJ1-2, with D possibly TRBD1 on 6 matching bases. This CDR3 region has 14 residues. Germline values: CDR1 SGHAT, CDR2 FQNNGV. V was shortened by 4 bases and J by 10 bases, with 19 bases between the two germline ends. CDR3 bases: TGTGCCAGCAGCTCACCTCCCGGGACAAAGGACTACACCTTC. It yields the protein CASSSPPGTKDYTF.

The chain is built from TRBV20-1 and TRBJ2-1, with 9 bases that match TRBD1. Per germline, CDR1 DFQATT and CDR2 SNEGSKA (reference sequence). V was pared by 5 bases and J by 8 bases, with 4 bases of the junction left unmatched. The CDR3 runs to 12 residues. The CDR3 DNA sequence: TGCAGTGCTCCGGGACAGGGCGATGAGCAGTTCTTC. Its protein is CSAPGQGDEQFF.

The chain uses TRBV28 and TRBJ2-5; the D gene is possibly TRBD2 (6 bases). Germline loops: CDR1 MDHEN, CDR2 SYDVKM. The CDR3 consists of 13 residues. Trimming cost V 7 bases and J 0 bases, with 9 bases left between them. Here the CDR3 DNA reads TGTGCCAGCACTAGCGACAACCAAGAGACCCAGTACTTC. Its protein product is CASTSDNQETQYF.

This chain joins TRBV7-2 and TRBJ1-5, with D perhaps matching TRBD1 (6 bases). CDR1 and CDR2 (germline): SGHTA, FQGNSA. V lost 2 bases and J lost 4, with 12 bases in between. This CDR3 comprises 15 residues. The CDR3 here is CASSLLGRGNQPQHF. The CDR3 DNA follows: TGTGCCAGCAGCTTATTAGGCAGGGGAAATCAGCCCCAGCATTTT.

CDR3 sequence: CAIATGGEETQYF. The CDR3 coding sequence is TGTGCCATCGCGACAGGGGGCGAAGAGACCCAGTACTTC. V is TRBV10-3 and J is TRBJ2-5, with 10 nucleotides matching TRBD1. Germline CDR1 is ENHRY and CDR2 is SYGVKD. The CDR3 runs to 13 residues. V was pared by 8 bases and J by 3 bases, with 3 bases of the junction left unmatched.

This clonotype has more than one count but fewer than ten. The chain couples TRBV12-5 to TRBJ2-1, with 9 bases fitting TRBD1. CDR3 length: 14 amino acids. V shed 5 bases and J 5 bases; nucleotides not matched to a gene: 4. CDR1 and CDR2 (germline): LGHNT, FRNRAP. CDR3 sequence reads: CASGPGQGNNEQFF. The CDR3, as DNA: TGTGCTAGTGGTCCAGGACAGGGGAACAATGAGCAGTTCTTC.

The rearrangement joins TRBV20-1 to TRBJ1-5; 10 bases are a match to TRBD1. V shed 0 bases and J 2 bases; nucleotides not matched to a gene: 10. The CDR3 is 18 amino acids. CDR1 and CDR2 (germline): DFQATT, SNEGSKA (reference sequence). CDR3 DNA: TGCAGTGCTAGAGATTCATTTCGGACAGGGGGTGGCAATCAGCCCCAGCATTTT. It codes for CSARDSFRTGGGNQPQHF.

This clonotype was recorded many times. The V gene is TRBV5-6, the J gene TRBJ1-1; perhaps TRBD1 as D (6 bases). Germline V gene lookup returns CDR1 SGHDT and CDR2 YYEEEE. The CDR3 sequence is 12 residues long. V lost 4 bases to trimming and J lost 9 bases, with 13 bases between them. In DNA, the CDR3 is TGTGCCAGCAGCGCCCGACAGGCTAAAGCTTTCTTT. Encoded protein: CASSARQAKAFF.

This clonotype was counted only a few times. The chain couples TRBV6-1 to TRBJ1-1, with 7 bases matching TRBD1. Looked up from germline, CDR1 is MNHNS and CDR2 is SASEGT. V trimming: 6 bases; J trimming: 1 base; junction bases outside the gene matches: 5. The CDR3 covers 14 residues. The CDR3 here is CASRVRTGNTEAFF. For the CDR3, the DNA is TGTGCCAGCAGGGTAAGGACAGGGAACACTGAAGCTTTCTTT.